A selection of T cell receptor beta chains follows, all from one sample in a study of blood T cell repertoires in COVID-19. Generated by immunoSEQ multiplex PCR, the TCRdb table keeps only in-frame clones and is missing some. The table lists 150,000 or so clones, roughly 88% of them singletons. The sample was peripheral blood. The origin of the receptors is a woman aged 60-70 years with acute or convalescent COVID-19. Each CDR3 is given with its conserved first and last residue. D genes are given only for firm matches. Size values are once, few and many counts, or a class for expanded clones, and some rows have none.

j_call d_call clone_size v_call cdr3_aa cdr3_nt
TRBJ1-2 TRBD1 . TRBV24-1 CATSDSSGQGTYGYTF TGTGCCACCAGTGATTCCTCGGGACAGGGGACCTATGGCTACACCTTC
TRBJ1-1 . . TRBV28 CASGGGNEPEAFF TGTGCCAGCGGAGGCGGGAATGAACCTGAAGCTTTCTTT
TRBJ2-2 TRBD2 . TRBV18 CASSPGLADGELFF TGTGCCAGCTCACCGGGACTAGCAGACGGGGAGCTGTTTTTT
TRBJ1-5 . . TRBV3-1/TRBV3-2 CASSQGSRYNQPQHF TGTGCCAGCAGCCAAGGGTCCAGGTACAATCAGCCCCAGCATTTT
TRBJ2-5 TRBD2 . TRBV27 CASSALAGYQETQYF TGTGCCAGCAGCGCACTAGCGGGGTATCAAGAGACCCAGTACTTC
TRBJ2-5 . . TRBV30 CAWEGGGTQYF TGTGCCTGGGAGGGTGGAGGGACCCAGTACTTC
TRBJ2-5 . . TRBV29-1 CSVAPHGQGRQETQYF TGCAGCGTTGCCCCCCATGGACAAGGGCGCCAAGAGACCCAGTACTTC
TRBJ1-6 . . TRBV2 CASSDPRYNSPLHF TGTGCCAGCAGTGATCCACGGTATAATTCACCCCTCCACTTT
TRBJ2-1 TRBD2 . TRBV30 CAWSKAGGTHNEQFF TGTGCCTGGAGTAAAGCGGGGGGGACCCACAATGAGCAGTTCTTC
TRBJ2-1 . once TRBV7-2 CASSSSRGTNEQFF TGTGCCAGCAGCTCCTCTCGGGGGACCAATGAGCAGTTCTTC
TRBJ1-5 . . TRBV7-9 CASSLGQGPNQPQHF TGTGCCAGCAGCTTAGGTCAGGGGCCCAATCAGCCCCAGCATTTT
TRBJ2-1 TRBD2 . TRBV27 CASSFPGTGGNNEQFF TGTGCCAGCAGTTTCCCGGGGACCGGGGGGAACAATGAGCAGTTCTTC
TRBJ2-7 . . TRBV9 CASSVGSSYEQYF TGTGCCAGCAGCGTAGGGAGCTCCTACGAGCAGTACTTC
TRBJ1-1 TRBD1 . TRBV19 CASSPHRGEAFF TGTGCCAGTAGTCCTCACAGGGGGGAAGCTTTCTTT
TRBJ2-2 TRBD2 . TRBV5-1 CASSLEGTSVTGELFF TGCGCCAGCAGCTTGGAGGGGACTAGCGTGACCGGGGAGCTGTTTTTT
TRBJ2-1 TRBD2 . TRBV6-2/TRBV6-3 CASSSFSGGQYNEQFF TGTGCCAGCAGTTCGTTTAGCGGGGGACAATACAATGAGCAGTTCTTC